The clone carrying this T cell receptor beta chain showed up just a few times. The antigen remains undetermined. Sequencing used immunoSEQ multiplex PCR; TCRdb keeps in-frame clones, though not all of them. In the table there are 50,000 or so clones, approximately 83% of which are singletons. The data derive from a study of T cells in localized non-small cell lung cancer. Whole-study findings and limits: A median of roughly 55 of the top 100 tumor clones appeared in adjacent lung, which was paired and uninvolved.

Sequenced material: peripheral blood, taken before any cancer treatment. The TCR originated in an older female donor with stage II squamous cell lung carcinoma.

In nucleotides, the CDR3 is TGTGCCAGTGGGGGGGCCCAGGGGCAGCCCCAGCATTTT. Protein product: CASGGAQGQPQHF. The chain recombines TRBV19 with TRBJ1-5, with a weak D call TRBD1 (6 bases). This CDR3 is 13 amino acids long. V lost 8 bases to trimming and J lost 7 bases, with 15 bases between them. Germline CDR1 reads LNHDA; CDR2 reads SQIVND (reference sequence).